Listed here is a single T cell receptor (beta chain). This sample was included in a study of shared T cell receptors in the human thymus. Here immunoSEQ multiplex PCR was the method, and the copy in TCRdb shows in-frame clones only, minus some. The sample shows almost 550,000 clones, approximately 80% of them seen only once. These data were likewise used in another study, on human thymus T cells. That work adds: It was healthy Finnish infants having corrective surgery for congenital heart defects who were the donors. Corrective heart surgery yielded resections, and these provided the thymus tissue. Thymic and blood repertoires seemed to favor certain V and J genes.

The clonotype comes from a boy under two years old with a congenital heart defect. The specimen was thymocytes.

The CDR3 protein is CACSLWDRGGHGYTF. The DNA of the CDR3 is TGTGCCTGCTCCCTGTGGGACAGGGGGGGGCATGGCTACACCTTC. This sequence joins TRBV30 and TRBJ1-2, with 11 bases fitting TRBD1. The CDR3 spans 15 residues. Germline V gene sequence: CDR1 GTSNPN, CDR2 SVGIG (reference sequence). Losses at the gene ends were 6 bases for V and 6 bases for J; bases not matched to a gene: 12.